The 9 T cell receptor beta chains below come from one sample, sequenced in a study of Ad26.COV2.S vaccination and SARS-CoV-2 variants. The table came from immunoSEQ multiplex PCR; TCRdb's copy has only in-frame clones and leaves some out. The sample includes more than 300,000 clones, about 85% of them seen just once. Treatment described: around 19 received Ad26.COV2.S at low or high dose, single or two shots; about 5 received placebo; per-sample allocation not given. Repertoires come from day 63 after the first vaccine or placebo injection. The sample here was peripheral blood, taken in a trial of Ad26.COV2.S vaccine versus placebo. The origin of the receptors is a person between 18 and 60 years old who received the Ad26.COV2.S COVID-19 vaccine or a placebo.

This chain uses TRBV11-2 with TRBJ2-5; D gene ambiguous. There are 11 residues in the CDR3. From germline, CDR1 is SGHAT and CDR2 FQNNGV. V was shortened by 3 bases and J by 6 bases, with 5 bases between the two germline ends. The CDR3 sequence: CASSFVKTQYF. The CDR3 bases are TGTGCCAGCAGCTTTGTAAAGACCCAGTACTTC.

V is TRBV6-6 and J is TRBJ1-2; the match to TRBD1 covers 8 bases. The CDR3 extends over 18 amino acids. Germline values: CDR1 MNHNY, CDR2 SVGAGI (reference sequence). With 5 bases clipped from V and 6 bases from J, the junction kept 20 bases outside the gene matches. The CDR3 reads CASSPGRGRLQGSDGYTF. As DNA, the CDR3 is TGTGCCAGCAGTCCAGGCAGGGGGCGGCTCCAGGGAAGCGATGGCTACACCTTC.

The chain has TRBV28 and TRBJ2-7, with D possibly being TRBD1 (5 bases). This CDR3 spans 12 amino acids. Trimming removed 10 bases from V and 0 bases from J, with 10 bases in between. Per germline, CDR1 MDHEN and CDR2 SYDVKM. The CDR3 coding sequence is TGTGCCATCCAGGGTTACTCCTACGAGCAGTACTTC. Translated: CAIQGYSYEQYF.

This chain's CDR3 is CASSLGVGTKNIQYF. The CDR3 nucleotides are TGTGCCAGCAGCTTAGGTGTGGGAACCAAAAACATTCAGTACTTC. The chain carries TRBV11-2 and TRBJ2-4; D is unresolved. Per germline, CDR1 SGHAT and CDR2 FQNNGV. V lost 1 base and J 2 bases, leaving 9 bases between the germline ends. This CDR3 contains 15 residues.

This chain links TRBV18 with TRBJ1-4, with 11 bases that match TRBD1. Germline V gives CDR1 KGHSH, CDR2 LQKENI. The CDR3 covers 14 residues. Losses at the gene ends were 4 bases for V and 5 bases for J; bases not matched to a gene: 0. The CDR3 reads CASSRDRGNEKLFF. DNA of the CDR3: TGTGCCAGCTCACGGGACAGGGGGAATGAAAAACTGTTTTTT.

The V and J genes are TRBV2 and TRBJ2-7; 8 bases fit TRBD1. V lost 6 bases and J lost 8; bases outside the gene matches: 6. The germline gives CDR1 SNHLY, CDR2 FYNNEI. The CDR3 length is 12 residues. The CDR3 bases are TGTGCCAGCAGCATAGGGACAGGACAGCAGTACTTC. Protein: CASSIGTGQQYF.

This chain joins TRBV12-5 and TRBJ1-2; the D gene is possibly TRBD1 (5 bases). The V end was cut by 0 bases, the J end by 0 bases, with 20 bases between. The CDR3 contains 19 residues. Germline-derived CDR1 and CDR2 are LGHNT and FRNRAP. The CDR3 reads CASGLVREVNQGPNYGYTF. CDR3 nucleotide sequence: TGTGCTAGTGGTTTGGTACGGGAGGTGAATCAGGGCCCTAACTATGGCTACACCTTC.

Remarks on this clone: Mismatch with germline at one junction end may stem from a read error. The CDR3: CASSSVEIPRDF. The CDR3 nucleotides read TGTGCCAGCAGCTCGGTCGAAATCCCCCGGGACTTC. The chain recombines TRBV3-1 (or the pseudogene TRBV3-2) with TRBJ2-5; D unresolved. In germline, CDR1 is LGHDT, CDR2 YNNKEL (reference sequence). CDR3 size: 12 residues.

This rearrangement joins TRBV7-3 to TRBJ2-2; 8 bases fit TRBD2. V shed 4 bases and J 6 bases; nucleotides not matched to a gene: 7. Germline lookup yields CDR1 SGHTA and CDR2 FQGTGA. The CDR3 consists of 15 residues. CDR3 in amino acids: CASSSLGLGAGELFF. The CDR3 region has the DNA TGTGCCAGCAGCTCCCTGGGACTAGGAGCCGGGGAGCTGTTTTTT.